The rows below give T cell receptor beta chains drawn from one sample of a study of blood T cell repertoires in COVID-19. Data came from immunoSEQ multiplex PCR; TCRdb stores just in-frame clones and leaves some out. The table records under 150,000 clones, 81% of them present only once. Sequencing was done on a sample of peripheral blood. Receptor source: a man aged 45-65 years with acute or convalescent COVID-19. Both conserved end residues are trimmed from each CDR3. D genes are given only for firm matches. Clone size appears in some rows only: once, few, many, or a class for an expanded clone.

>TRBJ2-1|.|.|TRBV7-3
ASSSSTGYNEQF
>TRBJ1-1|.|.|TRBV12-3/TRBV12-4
ASSLSEGTEAF
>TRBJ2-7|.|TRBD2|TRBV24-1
ATSALAGNEQY
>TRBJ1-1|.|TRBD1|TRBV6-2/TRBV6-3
ASSARGRNTEAF
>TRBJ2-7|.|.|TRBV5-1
ASSLVGGEPYEQY
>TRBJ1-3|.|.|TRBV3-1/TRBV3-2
ASSQASGNRNTIY
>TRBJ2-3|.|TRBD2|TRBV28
ASSLLPTSGNTDTQY
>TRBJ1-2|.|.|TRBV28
ASSLWEGGSYGYT
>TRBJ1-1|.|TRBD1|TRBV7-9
ASSFQTGPYTEAF
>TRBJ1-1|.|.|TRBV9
ASSVAGGSEAF
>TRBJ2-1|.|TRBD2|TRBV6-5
ASSYESSGGRNEQF
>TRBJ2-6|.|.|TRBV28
ASSSGSGANVLT
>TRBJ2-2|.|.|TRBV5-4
ASSLAGGLNTGELF
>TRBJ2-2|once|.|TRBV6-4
ASSREASTGELF
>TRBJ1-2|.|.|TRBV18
ASSPQSDSINYGYT
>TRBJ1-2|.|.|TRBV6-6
ASSSAGYGYT
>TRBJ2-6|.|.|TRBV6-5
ASSQGPGANVLT
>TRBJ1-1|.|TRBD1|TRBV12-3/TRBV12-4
ASTRTGWTEAF
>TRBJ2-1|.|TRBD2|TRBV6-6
ASSLRLAGGWEQF
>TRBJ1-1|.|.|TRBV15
ATSRAGNTEAF
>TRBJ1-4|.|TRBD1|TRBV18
ASSGQGLFEKLF
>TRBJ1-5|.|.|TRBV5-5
ASSLLGGNQPQH
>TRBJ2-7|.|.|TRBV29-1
SVGTDQREQY
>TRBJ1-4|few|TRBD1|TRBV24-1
ATSDGGTAKLF
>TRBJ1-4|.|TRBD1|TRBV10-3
AISGTGGVGEKLF
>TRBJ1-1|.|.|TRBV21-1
ASSPREGRDTEAF
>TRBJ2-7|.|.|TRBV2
ASSSSIYEQY
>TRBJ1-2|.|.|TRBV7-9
ASSLGDGRTSNYGYT
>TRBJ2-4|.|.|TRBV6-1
ASSEYLLDIQY
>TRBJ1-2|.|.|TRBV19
ASSLEAGGSYGYT
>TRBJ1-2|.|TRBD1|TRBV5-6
ASSLWGQGAGYT
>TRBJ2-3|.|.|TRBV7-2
ASSLVQGDTQY
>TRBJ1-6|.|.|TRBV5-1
ASSPDRNSPLH
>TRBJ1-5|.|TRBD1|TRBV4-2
ATSDRGSNQPQH
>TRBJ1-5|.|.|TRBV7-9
ASSPQGRPPH
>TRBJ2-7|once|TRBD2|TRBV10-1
ASSESPSGGHYYEQY
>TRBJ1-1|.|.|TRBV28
ASSLSVGGTEAF
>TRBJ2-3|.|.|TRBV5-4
ASSLMVQPGDTQY
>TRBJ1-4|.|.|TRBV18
ASSPRTREEKLF
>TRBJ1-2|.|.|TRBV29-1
SVEKSSRSYT
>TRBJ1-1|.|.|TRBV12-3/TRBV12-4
ASSLSGKAF
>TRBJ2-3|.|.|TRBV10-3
AITQRDTDTQY
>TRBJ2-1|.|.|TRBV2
ASSETPPSSYNEQF
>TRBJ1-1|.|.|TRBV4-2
ASSQDLRRGPF
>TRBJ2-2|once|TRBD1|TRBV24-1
ATSDPGTGNTGELF
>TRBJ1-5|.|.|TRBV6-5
ASRVSTGNQPQH
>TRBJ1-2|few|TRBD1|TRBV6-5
ASSSRGRGGYT
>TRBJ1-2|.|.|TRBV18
ASSPETLYGYT
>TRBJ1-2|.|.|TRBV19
ASISGPSGYT
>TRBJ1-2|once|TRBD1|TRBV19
ASSTLQGSGYGYT
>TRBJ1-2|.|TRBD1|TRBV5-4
ASSHSQGRTLYGYT
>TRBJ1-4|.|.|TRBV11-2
ASSYTGLGKLF
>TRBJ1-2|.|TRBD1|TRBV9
ASSVDTSGQYGYT
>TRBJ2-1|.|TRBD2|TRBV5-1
ATSPLAGNNNEQF